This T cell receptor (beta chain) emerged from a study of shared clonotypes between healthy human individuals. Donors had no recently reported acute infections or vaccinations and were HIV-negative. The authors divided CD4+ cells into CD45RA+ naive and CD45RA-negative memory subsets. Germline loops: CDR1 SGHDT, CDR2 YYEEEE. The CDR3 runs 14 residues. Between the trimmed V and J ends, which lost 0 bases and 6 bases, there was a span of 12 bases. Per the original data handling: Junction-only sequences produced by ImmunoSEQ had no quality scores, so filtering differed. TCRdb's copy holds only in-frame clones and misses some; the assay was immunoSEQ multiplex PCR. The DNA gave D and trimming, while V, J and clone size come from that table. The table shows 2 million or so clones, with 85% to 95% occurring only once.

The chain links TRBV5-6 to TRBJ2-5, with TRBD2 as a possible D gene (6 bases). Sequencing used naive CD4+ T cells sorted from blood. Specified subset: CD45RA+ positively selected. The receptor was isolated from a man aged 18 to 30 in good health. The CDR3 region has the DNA TGTGCCAGCAGCTTGGTAGGGGCGGGAAAGACCCAGTACTTC. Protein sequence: CASSLVGAGKTQYF. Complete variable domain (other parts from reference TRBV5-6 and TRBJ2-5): DAGVTQSPTHLIKTRGQQVTLRCSPKSGHDTVSWYQQALGQGPQFIFQYYEEEERQRGNFPDRFSGHQFPNYSSELNVNALLLGDSALYLCASSLVGAGKTQYFGPGTRLLVL.